One sample yielded the 10 T cell receptor beta chains listed below, sequenced in a study of technical replicates of blood from a handful of donors. Method: immunoSEQ multiplex PCR; TCRdb's copy keeps in-frame clones and lacks some. The sample includes some 85,000 clones, roughly 96% of them seen just once. The source material was T cells isolated from PBMCs. These receptors came from a human donor in good health.

The genes are TRBV5-1 and TRBJ2-1, with 9 bases that match TRBD2. The V gene end was trimmed by 0 bases and the J gene end by 2 bases; junction bases not matched to a gene: 3. The germline V gene has CDR1 SGHRS and CDR2 YFSETQ. The CDR3 contains 16 residues. The chain's CDR3 is CASSLGPSGAYNEQFF. CDR3 DNA sequence: TGCGCCAGCAGCTTGGGTCCTAGCGGGGCCTACAATGAGCAGTTCTTC.

This clone was seen once. J is TRBJ2-4 and V is TRBV15; D perhaps matches TRBD1 (5 bases). This CDR3 has 14 amino acids. The germline V gene has CDR1 LNHNV and CDR2 YYDKDF (reference sequence). Trimming took 0 bases from V and 8 from J, leaving 11 bases between them. The CDR3 DNA follows: TGTGCCACCAGCAGAGATAGGGGTTTGGACATTCAGTACTTC. It is translated as CATSRDRGLDIQYF.

The J gene is TRBJ1-3, the V gene TRBV5-1, with 9 bases matching TRBD1. V lost 0 bases, J lost 3 bases, and 7 bases stayed unmatched. There are 17 residues in the CDR3. From germline, CDR1 is SGHRS and CDR2 YFSETQ. CDR3 sequence: CASSLAGTGRSGNTIYF. The CDR3 bases are TGCGCCAGCAGCTTGGCCGGGACAGGGAGAAGTGGAAACACCATATATTTT.

V gene TRBV27 combines with J gene TRBJ2-1; D is uncertain. This CDR3 region has 17 residues. Germline CDR1 and CDR2: MNHEY and SMNVEV (reference sequence). Trimming stripped 6 bases from V and 0 bases from J, with 18 bases between. CDR3 coding DNA: TGTGCCAGCAGCCTATCAATAGTCTCCGCCTCCTACAATGAGCAGTTCTTC. Translated: CASSLSIVSASYNEQFF.

This rearrangement joins TRBV6-1 to TRBJ2-7; 10 positions match TRBD1. The CDR3 is 15 residues long. Germline CDR1 is MNHNS and CDR2 is SASEGT. With 4 bases clipped from V and 3 bases from J, the junction kept 6 bases outside the gene matches. CDR3 nucleotide sequence: TGTGCCAGCAGTGCCTCCGGGACAGGGGTCTACGAGCAGTACTTC. It yields the protein CASSASGTGVYEQYF.

The rearrangement uses TRBV7-9 and TRBJ1-1, with TRBD1 matching over 8 bases. This CDR3 region has 15 residues. Germline V gives CDR1 SEHNR, CDR2 FQNEAQ (reference sequence). The J segment lost 2 bases and the V segment lost 5 bases, leaving 7 bases of the junction unmatched. In DNA form, the CDR3 reads TGTGCCAGCAGCCCGTGGACAGGGAGAAACACTGAAGCTTTCTTT. This gives the protein CASSPWTGRNTEAFF.

The chain links TRBV19 to TRBJ1-5; 12 nucleotides align to TRBD1. There are 15 residues in the CDR3. In germline, CDR1 is LNHDA, CDR2 SQIVND (reference sequence). Unmatched junction bases numbered 6, after V lost 5 bases and J lost 7 bases. CDR3 in amino acids: CASSASGTGGQPQHF. The CDR3 nucleotides read TGTGCCAGTAGTGCTTCCGGGACAGGGGGCCAGCCCCAGCATTTT.

This clone appeared once. V is TRBV27 and J is TRBJ2-3, with D perhaps TRBD2 (5 bases). This CDR3 has 17 amino acids. V lost 2 bases and J 1 base, leaving 16 bases between the germline ends. Germline values: CDR1 MNHEY, CDR2 SMNVEV (reference sequence). In DNA, the CDR3 is TGTGCCAGCAGTTTAATAACTAGTATGGTCGGCACAGATACGCAGTATTTT. Its translation: CASSLITSMVGTDTQYF.

Details on this clone: Other DNA sequences in this sample translate to the same CDR3. The rearrangement joins TRBV9 to TRBJ2-7; 11 bases are a match to TRBD1. Germline loops: CDR1 SGDLS, CDR2 YYNGEE. CDR3 length: 15 amino acids. J lost 0 bases, V lost 3 bases, and 2 bases had no gene match. The CDR3 protein is CASSAGTGGSYEQYF. For the CDR3, the DNA is TGTGCCAGCAGCGCCGGGACAGGGGGCTCCTACGAGCAGTACTTC.

The rearrangement links TRBV11-2 to TRBJ1-5, with TRBD1 matching over 10 bases. This CDR3 spans 15 amino acids. Germline V lookup: CDR1 SGHAT, CDR2 FQNNGV. The V gene end was trimmed by 3 bases and the J gene end by 4 bases; junction bases not matched to a gene: 3. The CDR3 region is CASSFRGQGNQPQHF. CDR3 in DNA: TGTGCCAGCAGCTTTAGGGGACAGGGGAATCAGCCCCAGCATTTT.